Below, 9 T cell receptor beta chains from the same sample are listed, as sequenced in a study of cytomegalovirus exposure and HLA in healthy donors. 60 Vbeta and 13 Jbeta primers were used in PCR. Sequenced by immunoSEQ multiplex PCR; TCRdb stores in-frame clones only, minus some. The sample includes 150,000 to 200,000 clones, 76% of them seen just once. The specimen was PBMCs. These receptors were collected from a man aged 18-30 years in good health and CMV-seronegative.

This clone was detected a few times. The chain joins TRBV19 to TRBJ1-1; TRBD1 matches at 11 bases. V lost 3 bases, J lost 10 bases, and 13 bases stayed unmatched. CDR3 length: 16 amino acids. The germline CDR1 and CDR2 sequences are LNHDA and SQIVND (reference sequence). The chain's CDR3 is CASSMDLGQGAGVAFF. The CDR3 region has the DNA TGTGCCAGTAGTATGGACCTCGGACAGGGGGCGGGGGTAGCTTTCTTT. The full variable domain, with the rest looked up from reference TRBV19 and TRBJ1-1, is DGGITQSPKYLFRKEGQNVTLSCEQNLNHDAMYWYRQDPGQGLRLIYYSQIVNDFQKGDIAEGYSVSREKKESFPLTVTSAQKNPTAFYLCASSMDLGQGAGVAFFGQGTRLTVV.

The chain has TRBV18 and TRBJ1-5; D might be TRBD1 (6 bases). This CDR3 spans 13 amino acids. Between the trimmed V and J ends, which lost 8 bases and 5 bases, there was a span of 13 bases. The germline V gene has CDR1 KGHSH and CDR2 LQKENI. CDR3 sequence reads: CASTTGTDQPQHF. DNA for the CDR3: TGTGCCAGCACTACAGGGACGGATCAGCCCCAGCATTTT.

The rearrangement joins TRBV18 to TRBJ1-4, with 7 bases lining up with TRBD1. Germline V gene sequence: CDR1 KGHSH, CDR2 LQKENI. This CDR3 has 14 residues. The ends lost 3 bases at V and 5 bases at J; junction bases unmatched: 3. Here the CDR3 DNA reads TGTGCCAGCTCACCGGGACAGCGGAATGAAAAACTGTTTTTT. Translating it yields CASSPGQRNEKLFF.

A remark on this clone: One junction end does not reproduce the germline sequence, and a read error may be involved. This sequence joins TRBV7-7 and TRBJ1-4; TRBD1 matches at 7 bases. Per germline, CDR1 SSHAT and CDR2 FNYEAQ (reference sequence). There are 17 residues in the CDR3. The CDR3 DNA sequence: TGTGCTAGCAGCTTACAACAGGGGAATGTTGGTAATGAAAAACTGTTTTTT. Residues: CASSLQQGNVGNEKLFF.

The chain uses TRBV6-1 and TRBJ2-1; 9 nucleotides agree with TRBD1. The CDR3 loop spans 16 amino acids. In germline, CDR1 is MNHNS, CDR2 SASEGT. V dropped 4 bases and J dropped 1; count of bases not matched to a gene: 5. The CDR3 sequence is CASSAATGGSYNEQFF. The CDR3 nucleotides read TGTGCCAGCAGTGCGGCGACAGGGGGGTCCTACAATGAGCAGTTCTTC.

The chain is built from TRBV11-2 and TRBJ2-2; D is possibly TRBD1 (5 bases). The germline CDR1 and CDR2 sequences are SGHAT and FQNNGV. Trimming pared 9 bases from V and 4 bases from J, leaving 9 bases between. CDR3 length: 12 residues. The CDR3 sequence: CARLRVTGELFF. For the CDR3, the DNA is TGTGCCAGGCTCAGGGTCACCGGGGAGCTGTTTTTT.

This sequence joins TRBV9 and TRBJ1-2, with D tentatively TRBD1 (5 bases). The CDR3 sequence is 15 residues long. The V end was cut by 0 bases, the J end by 4 bases, with 13 bases between. Germline CDR1 reads SGDLS; CDR2 reads YYNGEE. DNA for the CDR3: TGTGCCAGCAGCGTAGACCCGGACACAGTCTATGGCTACACCTTC. Its protein product is CASSVDPDTVYGYTF.

CDR3 region: CASSLAAGANYGYTF. CDR3 sequence (DNA): TGCGCCAGCAGCTTGGCCGCGGGGGCGAACTATGGCTACACCTTC. The chain combines TRBV5-1 with TRBJ1-2; a possible D gene is TRBD1 (6 bases). Per germline, CDR1 SGHRS and CDR2 YFSETQ. This CDR3 region has 15 residues. Trimming took off 0 bases at V and 2 bases at J, with 11 bases between the two ends.

This clone was counted only a few times. The V gene is TRBV7-9, the J gene TRBJ2-5, with 9 bases aligning to TRBD1. The J call is in doubt because the DNA end fits TRBJ2-7 better. CDR1 and CDR2 (germline): SEHNR, FQNEAQ (reference sequence). This CDR3 has 14 residues. DNA of the CDR3: TGTGCCAGCAGCCCCCGGGACAGGGTCAACGAGCAGTACTTC. It is translated as CASSPRDRVNEQYF.